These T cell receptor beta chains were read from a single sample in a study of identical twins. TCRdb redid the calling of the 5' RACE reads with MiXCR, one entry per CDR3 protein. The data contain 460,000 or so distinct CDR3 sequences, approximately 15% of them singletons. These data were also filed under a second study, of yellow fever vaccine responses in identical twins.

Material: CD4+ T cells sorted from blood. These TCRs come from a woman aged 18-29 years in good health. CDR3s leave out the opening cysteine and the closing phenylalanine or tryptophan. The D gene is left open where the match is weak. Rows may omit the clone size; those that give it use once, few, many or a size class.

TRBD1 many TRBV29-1 SIGRQGSIQY
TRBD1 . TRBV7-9 ASSPTGQYDTEAF
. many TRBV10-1 ASSESVQSYEQY
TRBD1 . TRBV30 AWVSGTGNDEQY
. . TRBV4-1 ASSQELGTPKAF
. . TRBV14 ASSQDLDTEAF
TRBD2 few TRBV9 ASSEPNSPSGRFYNEQF
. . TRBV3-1 ASTRLVNTGELF
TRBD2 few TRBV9 ASSTTSAYNEQF
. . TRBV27 ASSARRGTYEQY
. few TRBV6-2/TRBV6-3 ASSYPTGENTGELF
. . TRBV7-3 ASSLRKNPHEQF
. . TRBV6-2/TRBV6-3 ASSYWGEAQH
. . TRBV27 ASSLRMWGDTEAF
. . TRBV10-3 AISDRGVSGANVLT
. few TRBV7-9 ASSFGGPRDTQY
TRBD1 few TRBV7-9 ASSFYRGTLNEQF
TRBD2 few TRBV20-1 SARDRLAGGNEQF
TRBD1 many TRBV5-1 ASSPGQGWGYT
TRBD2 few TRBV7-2 ASSFRREWYTQY
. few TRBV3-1 ASSLRGASRSNEQF
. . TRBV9 ASSDDWAGAQY